This record concerns one T cell receptor (beta chain) sequence. What it binds is unknown. TCR beta CDR3 region amplification was performed from RNA transcripts. Primed by the HTBI set, a first-round RT-PCR was run on the TCR CDR3. TCRdb called the multiplex PCR reads again in MiXCR, with one record for every CDR3 protein. This sample carries some 300,000 distinct CDR3 sequences, 15% to 20% of them seen once, and the ten largest clones take roughly 33%. With a duration under 2 months, the hyperthyroidism was newly diagnosed in patients aged 18 to 65. Uncontrolled infection, other autoimmune disease, pregnancy or lactation excluded patients. The source of the sample is a study of T cells in Graves' hyperthyroidism and ophthalmopathy. Across the whole study: Upon initial diagnosis and before any treatment, peripheral blood was collected.

Findings of the study overall: Ophthalmopathy and stable hyperthyroidism were separated by a 13 V-J model.

Sequenced sample: blood. This TCR was recovered from a man aged 25-45 years with Graves' hyperthyroidism.

CDR3 protein: CSVLQGSEAIYF. The CDR3 region has the DNA TGCAGCGTTTTACAGGGATCCGAGGCCATATATTTT. V and J are TRBV29-1 and TRBJ1-3, with a tentative D call TRBD1 (6 bases). This CDR3 has 12 amino acids. The germline CDR1 and CDR2 sequences are SQVTM and ANQGSEA. Between the trimmed V and J ends, which lost 5 bases and 11 bases, there was a span of 16 bases.